A single sample gave rise to the 13 T cell receptor beta chains below, sequenced in a study of response to subunit inactivated influenza vaccine. TCRdb passed the RT-PCR reads through MiXCR, listing each CDR3 protein once. Among 500,000 to 750,000 distinct CDR3 sequences listed, 14% were seen once. This sample comprised PBMCs from blood, obtained 11 to 12 days after vaccination. These receptors were taken from a man between 50 and 59 years old who received an inactivated influenza vaccine.

The V gene is TRBV20-1, the J gene TRBJ2-2, with 7 bases that match TRBD1. The CDR3 has 14 amino acids. Germline CDR1 and CDR2: DFQATT and SNEGSKA (reference sequence). V lost 5 bases, J lost 4 bases, and 7 bases stayed unmatched. The CDR3 nucleotides are TGCAGTGCTCGCGACAGGGTTGGCACCGGGGAGCTGTTTTTT. Encoded protein: CSARDRVGTGELFF.

V is TRBV5-6 and J is TRBJ1-1; 8 bases are shared with TRBD1. The CDR3 covers 15 residues. In germline, CDR1 is SGHDT, CDR2 YYEEEE. With V trimmed by 0 bases and J by 5 bases, 6 bases remained unmatched. CDR3 in DNA: TGTGCCAGCAGCTTGGTGTTCGGACAGGGAACTGAAGCTTTCTTT. Its translation is CASSLVFGQGTEAFF. Full variable domain (rest looked up from reference TRBV5-6 and TRBJ1-1): DAGVTQSPTHLIKTRGQQVTLRCSPKSGHDTVSWYQQALGQGPQFIFQYYEEEERQRGNFPDRFSGHQFPNYSSELNVNALLLGDSALYLCASSLVFGQGTEAFFGQGTRLTVV.

For the CDR3, the DNA is TGTGCCAGCAGCTTCGTGGGTCTACCAAATGAGCAGTTCTTC. This codes for CASSFVGLPNEQFF. J is TRBJ2-1 and V is TRBV5-4, with D unresolved. The V gene's germline CDR1 is SGHNT and CDR2 YYREEE (reference sequence). CDR3 length: 14 residues. The V gene lost 2 bases and the J gene lost 7 bases, with 13 bases spanning the gap.

The V and J genes are TRBV4-3 and TRBJ2-7; 8 bases line up with TRBD2. The germline V gene encodes CDR1 LGHNA and CDR2 YSLEER. This CDR3 has 15 amino acids. Unmatched junction bases numbered 11, after V lost 4 bases and J lost 6 bases. Here the CDR3 reads CASSLMLGRASEQYF. For the CDR3, the DNA is TGCGCCAGCAGCCTAATGCTCGGGAGGGCCTCCGAGCAGTACTTC.

The gene calls are TRBV7-2 and TRBJ2-7; maybe TRBD2 (5 bases). Trimming stripped 4 bases from V and 2 bases from J, with 15 bases between. The CDR3 has 15 amino acids. Germline V gene lookup returns CDR1 SGHTA and CDR2 FQGNSA. CDR3 in amino acids: CASSSPRRLAYEQYF. CDR3 DNA sequence: TGTGCCAGCAGCTCACCCCGGAGGCTGGCCTACGAGCAGTACTTC.

The chain employs TRBV10-3 and TRBJ2-1; no reliable D call. Germline CDR1 and CDR2: ENHRY and SYGVKD. The ends were cut back, 9 bases at V and 8 bases at J, with 14 bases in the middle. CDR3 size: 12 residues. This CDR3 reads CAIGPGPDEQFF. CDR3 nucleotide sequence: TGTGCCATAGGACCGGGTCCGGATGAGCAGTTCTTC.

This clonotype was recorded many times. The chain joins TRBV7-6 to TRBJ1-3, with D possibly being TRBD1 (6 bases). There are 16 residues in the CDR3. Trimming cost V 4 bases and J 2 bases, with 15 bases left between them. Germline loops: CDR1 SGHVS, CDR2 FNYEAQ. CDR3 nucleotides: TGTGCCAGCAGCTCGGCAATCAGGGGAGCTGGAAACACCATATATTTT. It encodes CASSSAIRGAGNTIYF. Using reference TRBV7-6 and TRBJ1-3 for the parts outside the CDR3, the full variable domain is GAGVSQSPRYKVTKRGQDVALRCDPISGHVSLYWYRQALGQGPEFLTYFNYEAQQDKSGLPNDRFSAERPEGSISTLTIQRTEQRDSAMYRCASSSAIRGAGNTIYFGEGSWLTVV.

This clonotype has just a few counts. This chain links TRBV4-3 with TRBJ2-7; D gene ambiguous. The CDR3 is 13 residues long. The V end lost 0 bases, the J end lost 6 bases, and 9 bases lay between the germline ends. CDR1 and CDR2 from the germline V gene are LGHNA and YSLEER. As DNA, the CDR3 is TGCGCCAGCAGCCAAGATTTGGCCTCCGAGCAGTACTTC. This translates into CASSQDLASEQYF.

This clonotype showed up just a few times. The gene calls are TRBV6-1 and TRBJ2-3, with D perhaps TRBD1 (6 bases). V shed 8 bases and J shed 0 bases, with 18 bases lying between them. The CDR3 contains 16 residues. Germline values: CDR1 MNHNS, CDR2 SASEGT. CDR3 nucleotide sequence: TGTGCCAGCGCCTTTCAAGGGACACCCAGCACAGATACGCAGTATTTT. This codes for CASAFQGTPSTDTQYF.

The table lists this clonotype with a few counts. The V gene is TRBV11-2, the J gene TRBJ1-1; 9 positions agree with TRBD1. After removal of 4 bases from V and 0 bases from J, the junction contained 6 bases not matched to a gene. The CDR3 runs to 16 residues. In germline, CDR1 is SGHAT, CDR2 FQNNGV. The chain's CDR3 is CASSSYRGRMNTEAFF. The DNA for the CDR3 is TGTGCCAGCAGCTCTTACAGGGGGCGAATGAACACTGAAGCTTTCTTT.

This clonotype was seen more than once but under ten times. This chain links TRBV7-8 with TRBJ2-2; D gene unclear. Trimming pared 5 bases from V and 0 bases from J, leaving 10 bases between. The CDR3 loop spans 15 amino acids. Germline V lookup: CDR1 SGHVS, CDR2 FQNEAQ. CDR3 in amino acids: CASSMDGSNTGELFF. The CDR3 DNA reads TGTGCCAGCAGCATGGACGGATCGAACACCGGGGAGCTGTTTTTT.

The gene calls are TRBV28 and TRBJ2-7; TRBD2 might be the D (7 bases). The CDR3 consists of 15 residues. Germline CDR1 is MDHEN and CDR2 is SYDVKM. The ends were cut back, 5 bases at V and 3 bases at J, with 17 bases in the middle. The CDR3 DNA reads as TGTGCCAGCAGTCCAACAGGGACTATCGTCTACGAGCAGTACTTC. Amino acids: CASSPTGTIVYEQYF.

The chain joins TRBV19 to TRBJ2-1; D is perhaps TRBD2 (7 bases). V lost 0 bases, J lost 4 bases, and 13 bases lay in between. From germline, CDR1 is LNHDA and CDR2 SQIVND (reference sequence). The CDR3 loop spans 16 amino acids. The CDR3 nucleotides read TGTGCCAGTAGTATAGAAGGGGGAGGGAGGTACAATGAGCAGTTCTTC. Its translation is CASSIEGGGRYNEQFF.